These 31 T cell receptor beta chains originate from one sample sequenced in a study of cytomegalovirus exposure and HLA in healthy donors listed by TCRdb under 2017. The library came from the immunoSEQ multiplex PCR assay. For the multiplex PCR, a mixture combining 60 forward primers for TCR Vbeta segments and 13 reverse primers for TCR Jbeta segments was used. TCRdb took this table from immuneACCESS and kept in-frame rearrangements with V and J called. Such tables lack part of the clones; where checked against another copy, unresolved V genes explain under half of the gap, and the rest is unexplained. In this sample the table shows about 120,000 clones, approximately 78% of which occur a single time. Jointly, the top ten make up 11% of the sample. The sample comprised PBMCs. These receptors came from a man aged 25-45 years in good health and CMV-seropositive.

The chain employs TRBV28 and TRBJ2-7, with a tentative D call TRBD1 (5 bases). V was trimmed by 7 bases and J by 4 bases, leaving 20 bases between them. Per germline, CDR1 MDHEN and CDR2 SYDVKM. The CDR3 is made up of 15 amino acids. Here the CDR3 reads CASTPGGARHYEQYF. Here the CDR3 DNA reads TGTGCCAGCACCCCTGGTGGGGCACGGCATTACGAGCAGTACTTC.

This clone was counted a single time. This chain links TRBV5-4 with TRBJ2-7; weak D call: TRBD2 (5 bases). Germline loops: CDR1 SGHNT, CDR2 YYREEE (reference sequence). V lost 4 bases and J lost 2, with 19 bases in between. CDR3 size: 16 residues. For the CDR3, the DNA is TGTGCCAGCAGCCCCTCGAGGAGCGGTCGGACCTACGAGCAGTACTTC. Encoded protein: CASSPSRSGRTYEQYF.

CDR3 sequence: CASSQARNSPLHF. In nucleotides, the CDR3 is TGCGCCAGCAGCCAAGCGAGGAATTCACCCCTCCACTTT. The chain recombines TRBV4-1 with TRBJ1-6; D is ambiguous. The germline V gene encodes CDR1 MGHRA and CDR2 YSYEKL. Trimming shortened V by 1 base and J by 7 bases, and 5 bases separated the two germline ends. The CDR3 totals 13 residues.

V gene TRBV4-2 combines with J gene TRBJ1-1; 9 bases match TRBD1. Germline CDR1 LGHNA, CDR2 YNFKEQ. There are 17 residues in the CDR3. V shed 0 bases, J shed 12 bases, and the junction held 17 bases outside the gene matches. In DNA, the CDR3 is TGTGCCAGCAGCCAAGAGATCGGGGGACAGGGCGATTCGGGTCCTTTCTTT. Translation: CASSQEIGGQGDSGPFF.

J is TRBJ1-1 and V is TRBV18; 8 nucleotides align to TRBD1. This CDR3 comprises 15 residues. V gave up 3 bases and J gave up 1 base; unmatched junction bases: 4. Germline V gene sequence: CDR1 KGHSH, CDR2 LQKENI. Written as DNA, the CDR3 is TGTGCCAGCTCACCCGGGACAGGACCGAACACTGAAGCTTTCTTT. This gives the protein CASSPGTGPNTEAFF.

The chain links TRBV29-1 to TRBJ2-5, with D hard to call. V shed 3 bases and J shed 2 bases, with 7 bases lying between them. CDR3 length: 12 amino acids. Germline V lookup: CDR1 SQVTM, CDR2 ANQGSEA. CDR3 sequence: CSVDGRQETQYF. The CDR3 DNA is TGCAGCGTTGATGGGCGTCAAGAGACCCAGTACTTC.

The chain couples TRBV30 to TRBJ2-7; 9 nucleotides agree with TRBD2. Trimming took 7 bases from V and 0 from J; bases not matched to a gene: 7. In germline, CDR1 is GTSNPN, CDR2 SVGIG (reference sequence). The CDR3 is 14 residues long. In DNA, the CDR3 is TGTGCCTACGACTCGACTAGCGGCTCCTACGAGCAGTACTTC. Its translation: CAYDSTSGSYEQYF. Drawing the rest from reference TRBV30 and TRBJ2-7, the complete variable domain is SQTIHQWPATLVQPVGSPLSLECTVEGTSNPNLYWYRQAAGRGLQLLFYSVGIGQISSEVPQNLSASRPQDRQFILSSKKLLLSDSGFYLCAYDSTSGSYEQYFGPGTRLTVT.

The V call is TRBV19, the J call TRBJ2-7; D possibly corresponds to TRBD1 (6 bases). V lost 7 bases, J lost 5 bases, and 18 bases lay in between. The length of the CDR3 is 14 residues. CDR1 is LNHDA and CDR2 is SQIVND in the germline V gene (reference sequence). CDR3 in amino acids: CASNGGRGYDEQYF. CDR3 DNA sequence: TGTGCCAGTAATGGAGGCAGGGGATACGACGAGCAGTACTTC. The full variable domain, in which reference TRBV19 and TRBJ2-7 provide the parts outside the CDR3, is DGGITQSPKYLFRKEGQNVTLSCEQNLNHDAMYWYRQDPGQGLRLIYYSQIVNDFQKGDIAEGYSVSREKKESFPLTVTSAQKNPTAFYLCASNGGRGYDEQYFGPGTRLTVT.

This rearrangement joins TRBV30 to TRBJ1-1; 10 nucleotides align to TRBD1. V lost 2 bases, J lost 6 bases, and 3 bases stayed unmatched. Germline CDR1 is GTSNPN and CDR2 is SVGIG (reference sequence). This CDR3 is built from 13 residues. CDR3: CAWSLDRGAEAFF. DNA of the CDR3: TGTGCCTGGAGTTTGGACAGGGGGGCTGAAGCTTTCTTT.

V is TRBV10-3 and J is TRBJ2-1; the D gene is possibly TRBD2 (5 bases). The germline V gene has CDR1 ENHRY and CDR2 SYGVKD. This CDR3 comprises 16 residues. V was trimmed by 6 bases and J by 1 base, leaving 16 bases between them. DNA of the CDR3: TGTGCCATCAGCGACTACACCGAAGGGTCCTACAATGAGCAGTTCTTC. This gives the protein CAISDYTEGSYNEQFF.

This clone was seen only a few times. The chain combines TRBV18 with TRBJ2-5; TRBD2 might be the D (6 bases). The CDR3 totals 14 residues. From germline, CDR1 is KGHSH and CDR2 LQKENI. The ends were cut back, 3 bases at V and 4 bases at J, with 12 bases in the middle. The CDR3 sequence: CASSPPGGVETQYF. The DNA of the CDR3 is TGTGCCAGCTCACCGCCAGGAGGGGTAGAGACCCAGTACTTC.

This clone appeared a single time. This chain links TRBV10-2 with TRBJ2-3; 11 nucleotides match TRBD2. Trimming cost V 6 bases and J 0 bases; bases outside gene matches: 8. This CDR3 spans 17 amino acids. Germline-derived CDR1 and CDR2 are WSHSY and SAAADI. The CDR3 DNA is TGCGCCAGCAGGGCTAGCGGGAGGCCGCCTAGCACAGATACGCAGTATTTT. This encodes CASRASGRPPSTDTQYF.

The chain recombines TRBV19 with TRBJ1-5; tentative D call: TRBD1 (6 bases). The CDR3 length is 14 residues. Germline lookup yields CDR1 LNHDA and CDR2 SQIVND (reference sequence). Trimming shortened V by 6 bases and J by 5 bases, and 14 bases separated the two germline ends. The CDR3 region has the DNA TGTGCCAGTAGGCTGTGGGACACTCATCAGCCCCAGCATTTT. The encoded protein is CASRLWDTHQPQHF.

The genes are TRBV2 and TRBJ2-2, with 10 positions matching TRBD1. The length of the CDR3 is 15 residues. CDR1 SNHLY and CDR2 FYNNEI come from the germline V gene. J was trimmed by 4 bases and V by 4 bases; bases with no gene match: 3. In DNA form, the CDR3 reads TGTGCCAGCAGTGGACAGGGGGCGTTCACCGGGGAGCTGTTTTTT. Its protein is CASSGQGAFTGELFF.

The J gene is TRBJ1-1, the V gene TRBV19; D call uncertain. This CDR3 is 12 amino acids long. The germline CDR1 and CDR2 sequences are LNHDA and SQIVND (reference sequence). V was shortened by 10 bases and J by 2 bases, with 11 bases between the two germline ends. The CDR3 DNA is TGTGCCACCCGCGGTGGAAACACTGAAGCTTTCTTT. This gives the protein CATRGGNTEAFF. The variable domain in full, completed from reference TRBV19 and TRBJ1-1, reads DGGITQSPKYLFRKEGQNVTLSCEQNLNHDAMYWYRQDPGQGLRLIYYSQIVNDFQKGDIAEGYSVSREKKESFPLTVTSAQKNPTAFYLCATRGGNTEAFFGQGTRLTVV.

V gene TRBV4-3 combines with J gene TRBJ2-3; TRBD2 matches at 8 bases. This CDR3 is 17 amino acids long. Looked up from germline, CDR1 is LGHNA and CDR2 is YSLEER. J lost 2 bases, V lost 2 bases, and 9 bases had no gene match. The CDR3 region is CASSQLAGTRITDTQYF. DNA for the CDR3: TGCGCCAGCAGCCAACTCGCCGGGACTAGGATCACAGATACGCAGTATTTT.

This clone turned up a few times. The chain couples TRBV25-1 to TRBJ2-2; the match to TRBD1 covers 7 bases. The CDR3 contains 14 residues. Germline trimming cut 6 bases from V and 0 bases from J; bases unmatched to any gene: 1. Germline loops: CDR1 MGHDK, CDR2 SYGVNS. The CDR3 bases are TGTGCCAGCAGGGGGACAGCGAACACCGGGGAGCTGTTTTTT. It encodes CASRGTANTGELFF.

This chain joins TRBV5-4 and TRBJ2-1, with D possibly TRBD2 on 5 matching bases. Germline CDR1 SGHNT, CDR2 YYREEE (reference sequence). The CDR3 consists of 15 residues. V lost 1 base and J 4 bases, leaving 12 bases between the germline ends. The CDR3 bases are TGTGCCAGCAGCTTGTTGGCAGGAGGATACAATGAGCAGTTCTTC. Translated, it gives CASSLLAGGYNEQFF.

The chain employs TRBV7-9 and TRBJ2-7; 8 bases agree with TRBD2. Per the germline V gene, CDR1 is SEHNR and CDR2 is FQNEAQ (reference sequence). This CDR3 has 14 residues. With V trimmed by 4 bases and J by 3 bases, 5 bases remained unmatched. This CDR3 is CASSSELAVYEQYF. For the CDR3, the DNA is TGTGCCAGCAGCTCAGAACTAGCGGTCTACGAGCAGTACTTC.

The chain links TRBV28 to TRBJ2-1; maybe TRBD1 (5 bases). The V and J ends lost 6 bases and 3 bases respectively, with 12 bases between them. This CDR3 comprises 14 residues. Germline CDR1 and CDR2: MDHEN and SYDVKM. CDR3: CASRETEFYNEQFF. The CDR3 coding sequence is TGTGCCAGCAGGGAGACAGAGTTCTACAATGAGCAGTTCTTC.

This clone was recorded only once. The chain uses TRBV19 and TRBJ2-7; a weak D match, TRBD2 (5 bases). CDR1 is LNHDA and CDR2 is SQIVND in the germline V gene (reference sequence). The CDR3 totals 16 residues. V was cut by 4 bases and J by 3 bases, with 19 bases left in between. CDR3 in DNA: TGTGCCAGTAGTAGAACGAACGGGATTCTCGTCTACGAGCAGTACTTC. This translates into CASSRTNGILVYEQYF.

The chain uses TRBV27 and TRBJ1-5, with 8 bases aligning to TRBD1. Germline CDR1 and CDR2: MNHEY and SMNVEV (reference sequence). With V trimmed by 5 bases and J by 7 bases, 10 bases remained unmatched. The CDR3 is 15 amino acids. CDR3 coding DNA: TGTGCCAGCAGTAAGCAGACAGGGGTTCACCAGCCCCAGCATTTT. Translation gives CASSKQTGVHQPQHF.

This clone was counted a few times. The chain employs TRBV9 and TRBJ1-2; 9 bases map to TRBD1. The CDR3 is made up of 14 amino acids. CDR1 and CDR2 from the germline V gene are SGDLS and YYNGEE. V lost 2 bases and J lost 7; bases outside the gene matches: 6. The CDR3 sequence is CASSVTGTGSGYTF. The DNA for the CDR3 is TGTGCCAGCAGCGTCACCGGGACAGGGAGTGGCTACACCTTC.

The rearrangement joins TRBV6-6 to TRBJ2-1; 7 bases agree with TRBD2. The CDR3 covers 16 residues. Germline CDR1 MNHNY, CDR2 SVGAGI (reference sequence). V was pared by 4 bases and J by 5 bases, with 11 bases of the junction left unmatched. The CDR3 reads CASSWGGASGDNEQFF. CDR3 sequence (DNA): TGTGCCAGCAGTTGGGGTGGGGCTAGCGGTGACAATGAGCAGTTCTTC.

The chain joins TRBV9 to TRBJ2-1, with 7 bases lining up with TRBD2. CDR3 size: 16 residues. Trimming at V came to 4 bases and at J to 1 base, leaving 8 bases not matched to a gene. Per germline, CDR1 SGDLS and CDR2 YYNGEE. CDR3 DNA: TGTGCCAGCAGCTCACCTGGGCGGGGGTCCTACAATGAGCAGTTCTTC. It encodes CASSSPGRGSYNEQFF.

This sequence joins TRBV5-1 and TRBJ2-2, with D maybe TRBD1 (6 bases). CDR1 and CDR2 from the germline V gene are SGHRS and YFSETQ. This CDR3 is 16 amino acids long. V lost 4 bases and J 4 bases, leaving 17 bases between the germline ends. The CDR3 loop is CASSPLQGSSTGELFF. The CDR3 DNA is TGCGCCAGCAGCCCGCTACAGGGTTCGAGCACCGGGGAGCTGTTTTTT.

The rearrangement links TRBV5-1 to TRBJ2-3; D possibly corresponds to TRBD2 (6 bases). V was cut by 4 bases and J by 0 bases, with 18 bases left in between. Germline V gene lookup returns CDR1 SGHRS and CDR2 YFSETQ. The CDR3 has 17 amino acids. CDR3: CASSTVQGGDSTDTQYF. CDR3 DNA sequence: TGCGCCAGCAGCACCGTCCAGGGAGGTGATAGCACAGATACGCAGTATTTT.

The chain carries TRBV5-1 and TRBJ1-4, with D maybe TRBD1 (6 bases). Germline assignment: CDR1 SGHRS and CDR2 YFSETQ. The V gene lost 0 bases and the J gene lost 6 bases, with 12 bases spanning the gap. There are 15 residues in the CDR3. The CDR3 protein is CASSLDGQLYEKLFF. CDR3 coding DNA: TGCGCCAGCAGCTTGGATGGACAGCTCTATGAAAAACTGTTTTTT. Variable domain in full (rest from reference TRBV5-1 and TRBJ1-4): KAGVTQTPRYLIKTRGQQVTLSCSPISGHRSVSWYQQTPGQGLQFLFEYFSETQRNKGNFPGRFSGRQFSNSRSEMNVSTLELGDSALYLCASSLDGQLYEKLFFGSGTQLSVL.

This clone appeared a few times. This sequence joins TRBV14 and TRBJ2-1, with 10 bases lining up with TRBD2. Germline lookup yields CDR1 SGHDN and CDR2 FVKESK. This CDR3 comprises 15 residues. The V segment lost 4 bases and the J segment 7 bases; nucleotides outside the gene matches: 7. CDR3 DNA: TGTGCCAGCAGCCCACTAGCGGGAAGAGCAAATGAGCAGTTCTTC. It is translated as CASSPLAGRANEQFF.

This clone was found once. The V gene is TRBV4-3, the J gene TRBJ2-2; D is perhaps TRBD2 (5 bases). CDR3 length equals 16 residues. Germline loops: CDR1 LGHNA, CDR2 YSLEER. V was clipped by 0 bases and J by 2 bases, with 10 bases between them. The CDR3: CASSQDRAANTGELFF. DNA for the CDR3: TGCGCCAGCAGCCAAGATCGAGCGGCAAACACCGGGGAGCTGTTTTTT.

This chain uses TRBV19 with TRBJ2-1; TRBD2 aligns across 14 bases. Trimming at V came to 1 base and at J to 2 bases, leaving 10 bases not matched to a gene. The CDR3 contains 20 residues. Germline V gene sequence: CDR1 LNHDA, CDR2 SQIVND (reference sequence). CDR3 sequence (DNA): TGTGCCAGTAGTATAGGGGATGGGACTAGCGGGAGAACTGCCTACAATGAGCAGTTCTTC. It translates to CASSIGDGTSGRTAYNEQFF.